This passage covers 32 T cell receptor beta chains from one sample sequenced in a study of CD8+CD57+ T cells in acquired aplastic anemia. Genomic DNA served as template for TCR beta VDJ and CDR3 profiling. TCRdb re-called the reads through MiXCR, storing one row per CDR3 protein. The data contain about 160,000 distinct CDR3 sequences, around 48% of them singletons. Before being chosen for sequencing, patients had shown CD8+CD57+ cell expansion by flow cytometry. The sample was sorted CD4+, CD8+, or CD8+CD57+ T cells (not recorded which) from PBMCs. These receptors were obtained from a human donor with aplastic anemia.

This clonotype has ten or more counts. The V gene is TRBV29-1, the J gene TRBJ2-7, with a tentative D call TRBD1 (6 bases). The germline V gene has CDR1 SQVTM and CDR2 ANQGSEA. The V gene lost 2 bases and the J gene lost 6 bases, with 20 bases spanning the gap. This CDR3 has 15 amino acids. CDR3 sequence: CSVETGQKADPEQYF. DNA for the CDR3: TGCAGCGTTGAAACCGGACAGAAAGCAGACCCCGAGCAGTACTTC.

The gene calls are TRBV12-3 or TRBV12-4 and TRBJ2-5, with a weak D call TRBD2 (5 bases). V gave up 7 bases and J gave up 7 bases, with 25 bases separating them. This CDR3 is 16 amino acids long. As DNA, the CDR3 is TGTGCCAGCAACTTCCCCCCCTCTGGACCTCGGGGGACCCAGTACTTC. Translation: CASNFPPSGPRGTQYF.

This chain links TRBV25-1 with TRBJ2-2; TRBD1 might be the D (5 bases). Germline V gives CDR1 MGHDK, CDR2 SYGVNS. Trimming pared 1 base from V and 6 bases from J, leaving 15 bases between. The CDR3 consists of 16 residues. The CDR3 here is CASSELKGQGSGELFF. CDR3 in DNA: TGTGCCAGCAGTGAATTGAAGGGCCAGGGATCCGGGGAGCTGTTTTTT.

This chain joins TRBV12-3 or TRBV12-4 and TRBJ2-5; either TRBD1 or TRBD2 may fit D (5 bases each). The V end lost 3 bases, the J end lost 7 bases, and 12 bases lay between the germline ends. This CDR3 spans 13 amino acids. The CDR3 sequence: CASSLGERGTQYF. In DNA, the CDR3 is TGTGCCAGCAGTTTGGGGGAGCGAGGGACCCAGTACTTC.

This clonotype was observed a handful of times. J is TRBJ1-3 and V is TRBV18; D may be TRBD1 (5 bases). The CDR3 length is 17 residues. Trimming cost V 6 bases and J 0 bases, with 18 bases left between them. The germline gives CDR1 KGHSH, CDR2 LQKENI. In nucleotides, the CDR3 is TGTGCCAGCTCGACCGACCAGGGCGAATACTCTGGAAACACCATATATTTT. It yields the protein CASSTDQGEYSGNTIYF.

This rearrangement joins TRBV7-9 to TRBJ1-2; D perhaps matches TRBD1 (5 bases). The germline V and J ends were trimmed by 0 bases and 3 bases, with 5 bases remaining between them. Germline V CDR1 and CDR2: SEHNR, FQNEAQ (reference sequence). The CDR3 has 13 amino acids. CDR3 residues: CASSLAGDYGYTF. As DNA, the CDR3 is TGTGCCAGCAGCTTAGCGGGGGACTATGGCTACACCTTC.

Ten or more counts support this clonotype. The CDR3 reads CASSIIKDRGTEAFF. The CDR3 coding sequence is TGTGCCAGTAGTATAATCAAGGACAGGGGGACTGAAGCTTTCTTT. The chain couples TRBV19 to TRBJ1-1; 10 positions match TRBD1. The CDR3 sequence is 15 residues long. V shed 2 bases and J 5 bases; nucleotides not matched to a gene: 5. CDR1 and CDR2 from the germline V gene are LNHDA and SQIVND (reference sequence).

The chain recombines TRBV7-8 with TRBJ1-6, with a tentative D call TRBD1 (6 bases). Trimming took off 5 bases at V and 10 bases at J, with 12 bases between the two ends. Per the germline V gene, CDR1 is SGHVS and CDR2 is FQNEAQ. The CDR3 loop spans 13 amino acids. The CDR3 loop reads CASSPGGASPLHF. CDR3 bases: TGTGCCAGCAGCCCCGGGGGGGCCTCACCCCTCCACTTT.

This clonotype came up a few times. Here the CDR3 reads CSVLSRQPNLETQYF. The CDR3 DNA follows: TGCAGCGTTCTTTCAAGACAGCCAAATTTAGAGACCCAGTACTTC. The V call is TRBV29-1, the J call TRBJ2-5, with D tentatively TRBD1 (5 bases). The CDR3 runs 15 residues. The germline V and J ends were trimmed by 5 bases and 4 bases, with 20 bases remaining between them. Per the germline V gene, CDR1 is SQVTM and CDR2 is ANQGSEA.

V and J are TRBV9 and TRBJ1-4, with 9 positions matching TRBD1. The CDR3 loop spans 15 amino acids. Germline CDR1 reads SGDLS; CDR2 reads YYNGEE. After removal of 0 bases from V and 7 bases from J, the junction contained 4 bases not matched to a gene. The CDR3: CASSVEGTGFEKLFF. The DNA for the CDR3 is TGTGCCAGCAGCGTAGAAGGGACAGGGTTTGAAAAACTGTTTTTT.

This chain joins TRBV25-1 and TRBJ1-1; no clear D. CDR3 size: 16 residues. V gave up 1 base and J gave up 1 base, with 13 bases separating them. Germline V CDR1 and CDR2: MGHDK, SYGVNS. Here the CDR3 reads CASSESTFGGNTEAFF. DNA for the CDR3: TGTGCCAGCAGTGAATCGACGTTCGGTGGGAACACTGAAGCTTTCTTT.

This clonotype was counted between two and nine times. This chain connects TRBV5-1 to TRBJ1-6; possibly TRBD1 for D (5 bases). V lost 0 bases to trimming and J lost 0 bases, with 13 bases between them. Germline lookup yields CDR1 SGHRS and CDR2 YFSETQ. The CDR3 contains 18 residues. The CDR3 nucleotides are TGCGCCAGCAGCTTGGCCTGGGGGTCAAGCTCCTATAATTCACCCCTCCACTTT. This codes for CASSLAWGSSSYNSPLHF.

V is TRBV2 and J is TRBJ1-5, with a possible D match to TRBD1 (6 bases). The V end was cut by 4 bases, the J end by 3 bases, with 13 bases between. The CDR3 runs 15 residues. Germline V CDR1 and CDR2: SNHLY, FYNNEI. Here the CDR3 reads CASSGLQGPNQPQHF. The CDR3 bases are TGTGCCAGCAGTGGCCTCCAGGGGCCCAATCAGCCCCAGCATTTT.

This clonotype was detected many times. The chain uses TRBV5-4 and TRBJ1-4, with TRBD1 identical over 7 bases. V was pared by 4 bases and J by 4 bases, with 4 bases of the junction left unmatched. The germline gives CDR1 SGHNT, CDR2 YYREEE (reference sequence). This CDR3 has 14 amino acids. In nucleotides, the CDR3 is TGTGCCAGCAGCACAGACAGGGATAATGAAAAACTGTTTTTT. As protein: CASSTDRDNEKLFF.

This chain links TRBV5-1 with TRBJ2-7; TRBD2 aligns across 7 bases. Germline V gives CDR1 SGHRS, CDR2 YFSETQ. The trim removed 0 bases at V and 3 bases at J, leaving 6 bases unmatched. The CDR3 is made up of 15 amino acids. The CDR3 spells CASSLAPGTNYEQYF. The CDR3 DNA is TGCGCCAGCAGCTTGGCCCCCGGGACTAACTACGAGCAGTACTTC.

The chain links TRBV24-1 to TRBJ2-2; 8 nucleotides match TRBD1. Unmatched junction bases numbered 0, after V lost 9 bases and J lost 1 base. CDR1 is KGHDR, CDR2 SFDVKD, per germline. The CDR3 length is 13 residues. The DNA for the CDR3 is TGTGCCACCGGGACAGGGAACACCGGGGAGCTGTTTTTT. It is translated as CATGTGNTGELFF.

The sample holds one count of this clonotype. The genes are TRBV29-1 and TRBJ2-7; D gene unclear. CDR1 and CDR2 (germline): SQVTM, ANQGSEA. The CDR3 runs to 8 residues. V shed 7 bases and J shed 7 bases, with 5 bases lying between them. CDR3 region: CSAKEQYF. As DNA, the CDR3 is TGCAGCGCAAAGGAGCAGTACTTC.

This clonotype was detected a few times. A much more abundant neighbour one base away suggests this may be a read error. DNA for the CDR3: TGCGCCAGCAGCTTGGGGGACAGTTATAGCTATGGCTACACCTTC. Translated: CASSLGDSYSYGYTF. The chain employs TRBV5-1 and TRBJ1-2, with 7 bases lining up with TRBD1. The CDR3 covers 15 residues. CDR1 SGHRS and CDR2 YFSETQ come from the germline V gene. The ends lost 0 bases at V and 4 bases at J; junction bases unmatched: 6.

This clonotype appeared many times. The CDR3 region has the DNA TGTGCCAGCAGTGAACTAGGGGCCCCACCAGACGGCACTGAAGCTTTCTTT. It is translated as CASSELGAPPDGTEAFF. This chain joins TRBV2 and TRBJ1-1, with a tentative D call TRBD1 (5 bases). Trimming took off 2 bases at V and 4 bases at J, with 20 bases between the two ends. The germline V gene encodes CDR1 SNHLY and CDR2 FYNNEI. This CDR3 is 17 amino acids long.

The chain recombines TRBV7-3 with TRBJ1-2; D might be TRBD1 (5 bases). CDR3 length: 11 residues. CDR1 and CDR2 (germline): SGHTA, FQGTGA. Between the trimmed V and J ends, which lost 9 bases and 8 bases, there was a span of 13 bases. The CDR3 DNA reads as TGTGCCAGTTACAGGAGGGTAGGCTACACCTTC. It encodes CASYRRVGYTF.

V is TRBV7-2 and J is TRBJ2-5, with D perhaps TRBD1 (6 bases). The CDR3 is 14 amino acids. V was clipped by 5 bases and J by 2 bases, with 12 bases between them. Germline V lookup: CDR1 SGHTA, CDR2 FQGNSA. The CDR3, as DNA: TGTGCCAGCAGCCTGCAGGGGAAACAAGAGACCCAGTACTTC. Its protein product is CASSLQGKQETQYF.

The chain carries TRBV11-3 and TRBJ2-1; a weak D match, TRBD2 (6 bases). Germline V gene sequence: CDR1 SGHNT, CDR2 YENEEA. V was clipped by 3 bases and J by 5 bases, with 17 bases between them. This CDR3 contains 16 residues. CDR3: CASSFFRGRSHNEQFF. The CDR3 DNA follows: TGTGCCAGCAGCTTTTTCCGGGGGAGAAGCCACAATGAGCAGTTCTTC. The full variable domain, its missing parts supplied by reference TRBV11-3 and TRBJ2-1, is EAGVVQSPRYKIIEKKQPVAFWCNPISGHNTLYWYLQNLGQGPELLIRYENEEAVDDSQLPKDRFSAERLKGVDSTLKIQPAELGDSAVYLCASSFFRGRSHNEQFFGPGTRLTVL.

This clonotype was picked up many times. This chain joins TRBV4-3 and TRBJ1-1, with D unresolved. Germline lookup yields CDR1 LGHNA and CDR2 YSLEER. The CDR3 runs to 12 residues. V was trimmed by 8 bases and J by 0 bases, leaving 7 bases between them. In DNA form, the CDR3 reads TGCGCCAGCGGTATGATGAACACTGAAGCTTTCTTT. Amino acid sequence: CASGMMNTEAFF.

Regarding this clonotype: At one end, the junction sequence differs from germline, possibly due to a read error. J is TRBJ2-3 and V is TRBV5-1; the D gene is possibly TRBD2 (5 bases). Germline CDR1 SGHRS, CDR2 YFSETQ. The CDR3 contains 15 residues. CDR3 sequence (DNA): TGCGCCAGCAGCTTGTCTCGGGGTAGCACAGATACGCGGTATTTT. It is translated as CASSLSRGSTDTRYF.

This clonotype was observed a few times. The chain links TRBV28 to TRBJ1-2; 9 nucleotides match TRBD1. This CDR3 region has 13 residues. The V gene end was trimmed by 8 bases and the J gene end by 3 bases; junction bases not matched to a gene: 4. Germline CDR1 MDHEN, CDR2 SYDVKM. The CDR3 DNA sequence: TGTGCCAGCCGGGACAGGGCGTACTATGGCTACACCTTC. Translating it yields CASRDRAYYGYTF.

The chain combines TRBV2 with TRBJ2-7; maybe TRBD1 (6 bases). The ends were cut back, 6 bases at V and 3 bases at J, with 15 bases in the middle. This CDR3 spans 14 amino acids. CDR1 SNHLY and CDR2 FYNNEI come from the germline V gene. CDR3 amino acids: CASRRSRGYYEQYF. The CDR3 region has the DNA TGTGCCAGCAGAAGGAGCAGGGGTTACTACGAGCAGTACTTC.

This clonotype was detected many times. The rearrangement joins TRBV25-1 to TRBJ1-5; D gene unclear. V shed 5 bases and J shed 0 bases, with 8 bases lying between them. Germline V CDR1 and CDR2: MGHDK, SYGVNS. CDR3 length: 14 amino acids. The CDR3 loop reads CASSFGDSNQPQHF. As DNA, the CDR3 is TGTGCCAGCAGTTTTGGAGATAGCAATCAGCCCCAGCATTTT.

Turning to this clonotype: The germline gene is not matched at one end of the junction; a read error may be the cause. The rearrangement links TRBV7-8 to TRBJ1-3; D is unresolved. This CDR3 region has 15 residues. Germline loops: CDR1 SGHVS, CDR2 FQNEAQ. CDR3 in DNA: TGTGCCAGCAGCTCCCAGTGGAGCTCTGGAAACACCACATATTTT. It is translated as CASSSQWSSGNTTYF. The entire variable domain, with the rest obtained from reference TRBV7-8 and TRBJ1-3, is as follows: GAGVSQSPRYKVAKRGQDVALRCDPISGHVSLFWYQQALGQGPEFLTYFQNEAQLDKSGLPSDRFFAERPEGSVSTLKIQRTQQEDSAVYLCASSSQWSSGNTTYFGEGSWLTVV.

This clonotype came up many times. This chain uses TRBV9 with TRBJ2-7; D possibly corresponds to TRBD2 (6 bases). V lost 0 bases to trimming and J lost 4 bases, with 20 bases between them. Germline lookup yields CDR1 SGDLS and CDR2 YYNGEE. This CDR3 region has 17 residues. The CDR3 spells CASSVAAAGMNYYEQYF. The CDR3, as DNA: TGTGCCAGCAGCGTAGCCGCCGCGGGGATGAATTATTACGAGCAGTACTTC.

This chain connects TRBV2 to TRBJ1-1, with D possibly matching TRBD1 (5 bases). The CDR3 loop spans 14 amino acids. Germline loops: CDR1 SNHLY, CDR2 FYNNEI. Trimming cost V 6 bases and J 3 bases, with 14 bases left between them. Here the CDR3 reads CASSSRAGYTEAFF. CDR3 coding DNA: TGTGCCAGCAGCTCGCGCGCAGGGTACACTGAAGCTTTCTTT. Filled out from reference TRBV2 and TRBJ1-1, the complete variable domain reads EPEVTQTPSHQVTQMGQEVILRCVPISNHLYFYWYRQILGQKVEFLVSFYNNEISEKSEIFDDQFSVERPDGSNFTLKIRSTKLEDSAMYFCASSSRAGYTEAFFGQGTRLTVV.

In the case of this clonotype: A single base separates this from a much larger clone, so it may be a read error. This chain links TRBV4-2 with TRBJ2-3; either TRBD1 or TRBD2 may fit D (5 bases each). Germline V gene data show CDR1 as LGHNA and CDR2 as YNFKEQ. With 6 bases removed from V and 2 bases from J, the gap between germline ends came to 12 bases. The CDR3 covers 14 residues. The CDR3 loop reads CASRPGPITDTQYF. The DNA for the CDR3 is TGTGCCAGCAGGCCGGGACCCATCACAGATACGCAGTATTTT.

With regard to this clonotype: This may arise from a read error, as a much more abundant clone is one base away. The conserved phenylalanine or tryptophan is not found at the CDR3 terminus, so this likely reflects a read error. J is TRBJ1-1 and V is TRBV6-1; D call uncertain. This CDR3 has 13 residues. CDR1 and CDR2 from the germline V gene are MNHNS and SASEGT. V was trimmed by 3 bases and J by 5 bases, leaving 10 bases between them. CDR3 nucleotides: TGTGCCAGCAGTGAGCTAAGTAATACTGAAGCTTTCCTT. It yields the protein CASSELSNTEAFL.